This T cell receptor (beta chain) appears in the sequencing data of a study of T cell changes during pregnancy in multiple sclerosis. TCRdb keeps only in-frame clones here, not all; method: immunoSEQ multiplex PCR. The sample shows 75,000 to 95,000 clones, less than 95% of them seen only once. This clone showed up just once. Germline V gives CDR1 SNHLY, CDR2 FYNNEI. This CDR3 contains 13 residues. The V gene lost 2 bases and the J gene lost 5 bases, with 8 bases spanning the gap. The receptor was isolated from a female donor with multiple sclerosis, enrolled in a pregnancy study. V is TRBV2 and J is TRBJ2-3, with a weak D call TRBD2 (5 bases). The sample was peripheral blood, taken before pregnancy. Here the CDR3 DNA reads TGTGCCAGCAGTGAATGGGGAGTAGATACGCAGTATTTT. It specifies CASSEWGVDTQYF.